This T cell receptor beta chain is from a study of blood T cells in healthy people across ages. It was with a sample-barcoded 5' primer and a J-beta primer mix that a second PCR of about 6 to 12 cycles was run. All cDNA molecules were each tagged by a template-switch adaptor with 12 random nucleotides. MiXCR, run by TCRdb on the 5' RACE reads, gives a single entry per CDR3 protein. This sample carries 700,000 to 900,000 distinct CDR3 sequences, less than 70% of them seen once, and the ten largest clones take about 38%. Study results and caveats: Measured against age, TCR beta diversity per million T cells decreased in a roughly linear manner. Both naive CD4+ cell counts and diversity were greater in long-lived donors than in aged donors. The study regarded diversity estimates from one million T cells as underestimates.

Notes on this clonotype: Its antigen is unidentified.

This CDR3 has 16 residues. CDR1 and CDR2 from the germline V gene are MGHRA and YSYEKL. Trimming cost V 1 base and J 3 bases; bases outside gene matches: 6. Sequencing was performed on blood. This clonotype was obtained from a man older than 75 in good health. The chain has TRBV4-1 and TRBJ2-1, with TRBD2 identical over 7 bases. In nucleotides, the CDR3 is TGCGCCAGCAGCCAAGGTGGCGGGAGTGTCTACAATGAGCAGTTCTTC. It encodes CASSQGGGSVYNEQFF.